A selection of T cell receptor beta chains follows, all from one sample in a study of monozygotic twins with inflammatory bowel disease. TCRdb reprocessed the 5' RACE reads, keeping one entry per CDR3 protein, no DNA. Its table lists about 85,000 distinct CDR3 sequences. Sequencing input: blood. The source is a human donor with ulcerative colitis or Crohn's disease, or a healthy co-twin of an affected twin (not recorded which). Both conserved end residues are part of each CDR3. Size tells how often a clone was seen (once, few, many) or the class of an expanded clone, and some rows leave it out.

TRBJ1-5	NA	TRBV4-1	CASSQLPRGRLHQPQHF
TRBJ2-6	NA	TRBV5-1	CASSLKGTGGSSGANVLTF
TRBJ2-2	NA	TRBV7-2	CASSLALRTGATGELFF
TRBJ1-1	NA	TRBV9	CASSGSVRGATEAFF
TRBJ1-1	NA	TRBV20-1	CSARVSDLTTEAFF
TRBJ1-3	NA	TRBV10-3	CAISDPTVRNSGNTIYF
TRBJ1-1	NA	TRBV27	CASSRKRDLAEAFF
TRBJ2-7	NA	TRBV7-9	CASSLAGSGDEQYF
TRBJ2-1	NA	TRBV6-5	CASSIALSGSYNEQFF
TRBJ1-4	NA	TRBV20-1	CSAQSVYLDRNVEKLFF
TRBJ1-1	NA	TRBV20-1	CSASRPIMNTEAFF
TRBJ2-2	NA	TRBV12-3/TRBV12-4	CASSFIVPGLPRTGPPGELFF
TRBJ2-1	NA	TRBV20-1	CSSGGLAGLRGSYNEQFF
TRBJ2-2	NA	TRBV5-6	CASSGANTGELFF
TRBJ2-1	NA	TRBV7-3	CASSPPGYNEQFF
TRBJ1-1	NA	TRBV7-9	CASSGTGLGLRAEAFF
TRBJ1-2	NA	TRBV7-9	CASSIGQGYTF
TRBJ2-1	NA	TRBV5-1	CASSKLAGGLAEQFF
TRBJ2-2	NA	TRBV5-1	CASRQGTANTGELFF
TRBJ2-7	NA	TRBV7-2	CASSETGPIFYEQYF
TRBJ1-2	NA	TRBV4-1	CASRPTGSNYGYTF
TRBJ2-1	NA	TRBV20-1	CSAGTYSSYNEQFF
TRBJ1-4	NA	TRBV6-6	CASSLNQGNEKLFF
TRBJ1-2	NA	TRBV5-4	CASSLTGPYGYTF
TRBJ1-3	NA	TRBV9	CASTADLGGNTIYF
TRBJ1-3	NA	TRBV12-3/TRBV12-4	CASEMRISGNTIYF
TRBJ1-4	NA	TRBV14	CASSLSVGTAIKLFF
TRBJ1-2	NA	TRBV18	CASSPDSGYGYTF
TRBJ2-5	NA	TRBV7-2	CASSPTTARETQYF
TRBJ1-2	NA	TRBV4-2	CASSLTTTGHYGYTF
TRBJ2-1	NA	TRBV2	CASSRLGPNSFYNEQFF
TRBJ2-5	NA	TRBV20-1	CSARKAVGQETQYF
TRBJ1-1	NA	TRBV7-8	CASSSDREAEAFF
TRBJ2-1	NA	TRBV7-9	CASSSQGKGSYNEQFF
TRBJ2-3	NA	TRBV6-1	CASSPQSSGEGDTQYF
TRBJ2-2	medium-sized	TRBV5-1	CASSYQQGSGELFF
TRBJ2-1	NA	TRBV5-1	CASSDTGAYSYNEQFF
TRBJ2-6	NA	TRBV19	CASSVGGAGANVLTF
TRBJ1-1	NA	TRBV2	CASSGHANTEAFF
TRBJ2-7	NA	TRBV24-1	CATSDSRNPYEQYF
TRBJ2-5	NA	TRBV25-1	CASSEQQGKETQYF
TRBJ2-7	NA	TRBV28	CASSPGGFDSYEQYF
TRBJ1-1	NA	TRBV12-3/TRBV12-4	CASSRQGAGEAFF
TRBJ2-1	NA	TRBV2	CASSVAGVVGYNEQFF
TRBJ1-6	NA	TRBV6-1	CASSRWRVDNSPLHF
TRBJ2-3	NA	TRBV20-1	CSATGGQFADTQYF
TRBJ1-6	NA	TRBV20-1	CSARAPDWTLHF
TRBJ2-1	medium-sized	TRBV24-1	CATEKPENNEQFF
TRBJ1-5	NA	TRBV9	CASSGGNSNQPQHF
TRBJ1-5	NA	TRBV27	CASSWSGNQPQHF
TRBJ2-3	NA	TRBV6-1	CASRAGGRADTQYF
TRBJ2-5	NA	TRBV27	CASSLTQGETQYF
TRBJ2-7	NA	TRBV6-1	CASVEERKQYF
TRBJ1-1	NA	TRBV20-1	CSVGRMNTEAFF
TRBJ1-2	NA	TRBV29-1	CSVVGSSHYGYTF